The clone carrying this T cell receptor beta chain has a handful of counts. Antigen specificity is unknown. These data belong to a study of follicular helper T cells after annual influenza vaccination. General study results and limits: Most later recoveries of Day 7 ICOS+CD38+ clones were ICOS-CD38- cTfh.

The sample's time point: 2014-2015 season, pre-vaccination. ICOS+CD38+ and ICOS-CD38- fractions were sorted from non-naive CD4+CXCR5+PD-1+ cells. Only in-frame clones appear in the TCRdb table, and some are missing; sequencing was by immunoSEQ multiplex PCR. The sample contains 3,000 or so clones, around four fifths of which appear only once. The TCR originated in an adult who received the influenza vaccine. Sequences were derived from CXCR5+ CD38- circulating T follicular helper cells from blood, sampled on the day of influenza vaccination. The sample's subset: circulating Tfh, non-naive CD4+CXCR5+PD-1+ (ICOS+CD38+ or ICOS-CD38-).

CDR3 nucleotides: TGTGCCAGCAGCCAAGAAGCCGGGACAGCTAATTCACCCCTCCACTTT. Its protein product is CASSQEAGTANSPLHF. The gene calls are TRBV4-2 and TRBJ1-6; TRBD1 aligns across 7 bases. The CDR3 is made up of 16 amino acids. Losses at the gene ends were 0 bases for V and 6 bases for J; bases not matched to a gene: 5. CDR1 and CDR2 from the germline V gene are LGHNA and YNFKEQ.